A selection of T cell receptor delta chains follows, all from one sample in a study of gamma-delta chains in newborns, infants, children. TCRdb ran CATT on the reads. The repertoire has under 8,000 delta-chain clones, 2.5% to 3% of them found once; the top ten carry about 16%. The sequenced sample was blood. The receptors here all came from a child who was a newborn, infant or young child, either healthy, febrile or measles-vaccinated (not recorded which). Both conserved end residues are part of each CDR3. D genes are given only for firm matches. Clone size is stated in some rows and not others, as once, few, many or a class when expanded.

clone size,D gene,J gene,V gene,CDR3 DNA,CDR3 protein
few,.,TRDJ3,TRDV2,TGTGCCTGTGACACCGGGTACTCCAGCTCCTGGGACACCCGACAGATGTTTTTC,CACDTGYSSSWDTRQMFF
few,.,TRDJ3,TRDV2,TGTGCCTGTGACAGACTACTGTGGATTTCCTGGGACACCCGACAGATGTTTTTC,CACDRLLWISWDTRQMFF
large,.,TRDJ2,TRDV2,TGTGCCTGTGACACCTGGGGTCTGACAGCACAACTCTTCTTT,CACDTWGLTAQLFF
.,.,TRDJ3,TRDV2,TGTGCCTGTGACACCTGGGGGGTTGAAAGCTCCTGGGACACCCGACAGATGTTTTTC,CACDTWGVESSWDTRQMFF
.,TRDD3,TRDJ3,TRDV2,TGTGCCTGTGACTCCTTACTGGGGGATACGCGTCTGCCCTGGGACACTCGACAGATGTTTTTC,CACDSLLGDTRLPWDTRQMFF
.,TRDD3,TRDJ3,TRDV2,TGTGCCTGTGACTTACTGGGGGATACGAGCTCCTGGGACACCCGACAGGTGTTTTTC,CACDLLGDTSSWDTRQVFF
medium-sized,TRDD3,TRDJ2,TRDV2,TGTGCCTGTGACATACTGGGGGATAGAGATTCTTTGACAGCACAACTCTTCTTT,CACDILGDRDSLTAQLFF
.,TRDD3,TRDJ3,TRDV2,TGTGCCTGTGACAATACTGGGGCCAGCTCCTGGGACACCCGACAGATGTTTTTC,CACDNTGASSWDTRQMFF
medium-sized,TRDD3,TRDJ3,TRDV2,TGTGCCTGTGACACCGGGGGATACGCCTCCTGGGACACCCGACAGATGTTTTTC,CACDTGGYASWDTRQMFF
medium-sized,TRDD3,TRDJ3,TRDV2,TGTGCCTGTGACGGATTACTGGGGGATAGGAGCTCCTGGGACACCCGACAGATGTTTTTC,CACDGLLGDRSSWDTRQMFF
medium-sized,TRDD3,TRDJ3,TRDV2,TGTGCCTGTGACACCGTTGGTACTGGGGGATATAGCTCCTGGGACACCCGACAGATGTTTTTC,CACDTVGTGGYSSWDTRQMFF
few,.,TRDJ1,TRDV2,TGTGCCTGTGACTCCGGGGGACCCACCGATAAACTCATCTTT,CACDSGGPTDKLIF
.,.,TRDJ3,TRDV2,TGTGCCTGTGACACCGGGGATTCACTGAGCTCCTGGGACACCCGACAGATGTTTTTC,CACDTGDSLSSWDTRQMFF
.,TRDD3,TRDJ3,TRDV2,TGTGCCTGTGACACCGGCTGGGGGATTTCCTGGGACACCCGACAGATGTTTTTC,CACDTGWGISWDTRQMFF
medium-sized,TRDD3,TRDJ3,TRDV2,TGTGCCTGTGATACTGGGGGATATGGCTCCTGGGACACCCGACAGATGTTTTTC,CACDTGGYGSWDTRQMFF
few,TRDD3,TRDJ3,TRDV2,TGTGCCTGTGACACGAACTGGGGACAGAGCTCCTGGGACACCCGACAGATGTTTTTC,CACDTNWGQSSWDTRQMFF
.,TRDD3,TRDJ3,TRDV2,TGTGCCTGTGATCCCACTGGGGGATACGACTCCTGGGACACCCGACAGATGTTTTTC,CACDPTGGYDSWDTRQMFF
medium-sized,TRDD3,TRDJ2,TRDV2,TGTGCCTGTGACACCCTGGGGGATACGGCACAACTCTTCTTT,CACDTLGDTAQLFF
few,TRDD3,TRDJ3,TRDV2,TGTGCCTGTGACACGGTACTGGGGGATACGCTGAGCTCCTGGGACACCCGACAGATGTTTTTC,CACDTVLGDTLSSWDTRQMFF
.,TRDD3,TRDJ1,TRDV2,TGTGCCTGTGACATACTGGGGGAGTACACCGATAAACTCATCTTT,CACDILGEYTDKLIF
medium-sized,TRDD3,TRDJ3,TRDV2,TGTGCCTGTGACAAACTGGGGGATACGCAAAGGAGCTCCTGGGACACCCGACAGATGTTTTTC,CACDKLGDTQRSSWDTRQMFF
medium-sized,.,TRDJ3,TRDV2,TGTGCCTGTGACGGCATCGGCTCCTGGGACACCCGACAGATGTTTTTC,CACDGIGSWDTRQMFF
few,TRDD3,TRDJ3,TRDV2,TGTGCCTGTGACACGGTCGGTGGGGGATACTCCTGGGACACCCGACAGATGTTTTTC,CACDTVGGGYSWDTRQMFF
.,TRDD3,TRDJ3,TRDV2,TGTGCCTGTGACACTGGGGGATACGTCGACTGGGACACCCGACAGATGTTTTTC,CACDTGGYVDWDTRQMFF
medium-sized,TRDD3,TRDJ3,TRDV2,TGTGCCTGTGACACCGTACTGGGGGATACGCGGTCCTGGGACACCCGACAGATGTTTTTC,CACDTVLGDTRSWDTRQMFF
medium-sized,TRDD3,TRDJ2,TRDV2,TGTGCCTGTGACCCTTTACTGGGGGATACGCCGACAGCACGACTCTTCTTT,CACDPLLGDTPTARLFF
.,.,TRDJ3,TRDV2,TGTGCCTGTGACACCGCGTCTGGCTCCTGGGACACCCGACAGATGTTTTTC,CACDTASGSWDTRQMFF
medium-sized,TRDD3,TRDJ3,TRDV2,TGTGCCTGTGACGTACTGGGGGATACCACCTGGGACACCCGACAGATGTTTTTC,CACDVLGDTTWDTRQMFF
few,TRDD3,TRDJ3,TRDV2,TGTGCCTGCGACACCGTACTGGGGGATACCCAGTTCTCCTGGGACACCCGACAGATGTTTTTC,CACDTVLGDTQFSWDTRQMFF
few,TRDD3,TRDJ3,TRDV2,TGTGCCTGTGACACCGGTGGTACTGGGGGCCAGAGCTCCTGGGACGCCCGACAGATGTTTTTC,CACDTGGTGGQSSWDARQMFF
few,.,TRDJ3,TRDV2,TGTGCCTGTGACGCCGTGAGTACAGGGACCCTCTGGGACACCCGACAGATGTTTTTC,CACDAVSTGTLWDTRQMFF
.,TRDD3,TRDJ3,TRDV2,TGTGCCTGTGACACCCCTGGCTCGGGGGATACGTCGCTTCACTCCTGGGACACCCGACAGATGTTTTTC,CACDTPGSGDTSLHSWDTRQMFF
.,.,TRDJ3,TRDV2,TGTGCCTGTGACACCGTGAAAGGTAGCTTCTGGGACACCCGACAGATGTTTTTC,CACDTVKGSFWDTRQMFF
.,TRDD3,TRDJ3,TRDV2,TGTGCCTGTGACACTGGGGGATACTACTCCTGGGACACCCGACAGATGTTTTTC,CACDTGGYYSWDTRQMFF
few,TRDD3,TRDJ1,TRDV2,TGTGCCTGTGACACCTACTGGGGGACCGATAAACTCATCTTT,CACDTYWGTDKLIF
few,TRDD3,TRDJ3,TRDV2,TGTGCCTGTGACACGGGAGGATACGCAACCTGGGACACCCGGCAGATGTTTTTC,CACDTGGYATWDTRQMFF
few,TRDD3,TRDJ3,TRDV2,TGTGCCTGTGACACCGGCTTCCTACTGGGGGATGGCTCCTGGGACACCCGACAGATGTTTTTC,CACDTGFLLGDGSWDTRQMFF
few,TRDD3,TRDJ3,TRDV2,TGTGCCTGTGACAAACTGGGGGCTGACTCCTGGGACACCCGACAGATGTTTTTC,CACDKLGADSWDTRQMFF
medium-sized,.,TRDJ3,TRDV2,TGTGCCTGTGACACCGCTGGGATCAGCTCCTGGGACACCCGACAGATGTTTTTC,CACDTAGISSWDTRQMFF
few,TRDD3,TRDJ1,TRDV2,TGTGCCTGTGACGCTTTACTGGAAGGGATACGAGAGACCGATAAACTCATCTTT,CACDALLEGIRETDKLIF
medium-sized,TRDD3,TRDJ3,TRDV2,TGTGCCTGTGACACTGGGGGATACAAGACCTGGGACACCCGACAGATGTTTTTC,CACDTGGYKTWDTRQMFF
medium-sized,TRDD3,TRDJ1,TRDV2,TGTGCCTGTGACACCGTTGGGGGACTGGACGATAAACTCATCTTT,CACDTVGGLDDKLIF
large,TRDD3,TRDJ1,TRDV2,TGTGCCTGTGACACGTGGGGGATACATAAACTCATCTTT,CACDTWGIHKLIF
.,TRDD3,TRDJ3,TRDV2,TGTGCCTGTGACACCGCGCTACTGGGGGATACGCGCAGATCCTGGGACACCCGACAGATGTTTTTC,CACDTALLGDTRRSWDTRQMFF
few,TRDD3,TRDJ3,TRDV2,TGTGCCTGTGACACCTGGGGGATACATGGAAGCTCCTGGGACACCCGACAGATGTTTTTC,CACDTWGIHGSSWDTRQMFF
medium-sized,TRDD3,TRDJ2,TRDV2,TGTGCCTGTGACCCCCTTACTGGGGGATATTTGACAGCACAACTCTTCTTT,CACDPLTGGYLTAQLFF
large,TRDD3,TRDJ1,TRDV2,TGTGCCTGTGACGTACTGGGGGATACGTACACCGATAAACTCATCTTT,CACDVLGDTYTDKLIF
medium-sized,TRDD3,TRDJ3,TRDV2,TGTGCCTGTGACAGTACTGGGGGATACCAACCCTGGGACACCCGACAGATGTTTTTC,CACDSTGGYQPWDTRQMFF
.,TRDD3,TRDJ3,TRDV2,TGTGCCTGTGACCCCGCGGGCTGGGGGATAAACTGGGACACCCGACAGATGTTTTTC,CACDPAGWGINWDTRQMFF
medium-sized,TRDD3,TRDJ2,TRDV1,TGTGCTCTTGGGGAAGTCTGGGGGATACGTAGGACAGCACAACTCTTCTTT,CALGEVWGIRRTAQLFF
few,TRDD3,TRDJ3,TRDV2,TGTGCCTGTGACACTGGGGGAACCGGCTCCCGGGACACCCGACAGATGTTTTTC,CACDTGGTGSRDTRQMFF
medium-sized,TRDD3,TRDJ3,TRDV2,TGTGCCTGTGACACCGCCTGGGGGACTTCCTGGGACACCCGACAGATGTTTTTC,CACDTAWGTSWDTRQMFF
medium-sized,TRDD3,TRDJ3,TRDV2,TGTGCCTGTGACACCTGGGGGATACCAAGCTCCTGGGACACCCGACAGATGTTTTTC,CACDTWGIPSSWDTRQMFF
medium-sized,TRDD3,TRDJ3,TRDV2,TGTGCCTGTGACACCGTACTGGGGGATCCCCTACTCTCCTGGGACACCCGACAGATGTTTTTC,CACDTVLGDPLLSWDTRQMFF
medium-sized,TRDD3,TRDJ3,TRDV2,TGTGCCTGTGACACCTGGGGGACCTGGGACACCCGACAGATGTTTTTC,CACDTWGTWDTRQMFF
medium-sized,TRDD3,TRDJ1,TRDV2,TGTGCCTGTGACCCGTGGGGGATACACACCGATAAACTCATCTTT,CACDPWGIHTDKLIF
few,TRDD3,TRDJ3,TRDV2,TGTGCCTGTGACACCTGGGGGATACGCTCCTGGGACACCCGACAGATGTTTTTC,CACDTWGIRSWDTRQMFF
few,.,TRDJ3,TRDV2,TGTGCCTGTGACACCCTCCGAAGCTCCTGGGACACCCGACAGATGTTTTTC,CACDTLRSSWDTRQMFF
medium-sized,TRDD3,TRDJ3,TRDV2,TGTGCCTGTGACACGTTGGGGGACAGCTCCTGGGACACCCGACAGATGTTTTTC,CACDTLGDSSWDTRQMFF
.,TRDD3,TRDJ2,TRDV2,TGTGCCTGTCATCATACTGGGGGATACCCCATAGTGACAGCACAACTCTTCTTT,CACHHTGGYPIVTAQLFF